These T cell receptor beta chains were read from a single sample in a study of cytomegalovirus exposure and HLA in healthy donors. The assay was immunoSEQ multiplex PCR, and TCRdb's table has in-frame clones only and misses some. The sample includes about 140,000 clones, under 80% seen only once; the top ten take 8.8%. Specimen: PBMCs. All receptors come from a woman in her forties or fifties in good health and CMV-seropositive. CDR3s include the opening cysteine and the closing phenylalanine or tryptophan. D genes are given only for firm matches. Rows may omit the clone size; those that give it use once, few, many or a size class.

V gene,J gene,D gene,clone size,CDR3 protein,CDR3 DNA
TRBV9,TRBJ2-7,TRBD1,.,CASSVEGAGEQYF,TGTGCCAGCAGCGTAGAGGGGGCGGGCGAGCAGTACTTC
TRBV10-3,TRBJ1-3,.,.,CAITQGLSSGNTIYF,TGTGCCATCACTCAGGGGTTAAGCTCTGGAAACACCATATATTTT
TRBV27,TRBJ1-1,TRBD1,.,CASSVSRGTAEAFF,TGTGCCAGCAGTGTCTCACGGGGGACAGCTGAAGCTTTCTTT
TRBV19,TRBJ1-1,.,.,CASLPLGHSNTEAFF,TGTGCCAGTTTGCCTCTGGGGCACTCAAACACTGAAGCTTTCTTT
TRBV28,TRBJ1-1,.,.,CASSFLGATEAFF,TGTGCCAGCAGTTTTCTGGGGGCCACTGAAGCTTTCTTT
TRBV28,TRBJ1-6,.,.,CASSSKMGGRSPLHF,TGTGCCAGCAGTTCCAAAATGGGGGGGAGATCACCCCTCCACTTT
TRBV4-3,TRBJ2-7,.,.,CASSQGGALASRGYEQYF,TGCGCCAGCAGCCAAGGGGGAGCCCTAGCAAGTAGAGGGTACGAGCAGTACTTC
TRBV29-1,TRBJ2-1,.,once,CSVGQGGNEQFF,TGCAGCGTTGGGCAGGGTGGCAATGAGCAGTTCTTC
TRBV10-3,TRBJ1-1,TRBD1,.,CAISRLTGAVNTEAFF,TGTGCCATCAGCAGACTCACAGGGGCTGTGAACACTGAAGCTTTCTTT
TRBV21-1,TRBJ2-2,.,.,CASSNGEWGRNTGELFF,TGTGCCAGCAGCAACGGGGAGTGGGGTCGAAACACCGGGGAGCTGTTTTTT
TRBV7-9,TRBJ2-7,.,once,CASSLDSSYEQYF,TGTGCCAGCAGCTTAGACAGCTCCTACGAGCAGTACTTC
TRBV18,TRBJ1-1,.,.,CASSPPELPNAEAFF,TGTGCCAGCTCACCACCGGAGTTGCCCAATGCTGAAGCTTTCTTT
TRBV7-9,TRBJ1-2,.,.,CASSLSGPWDGYTF,TGTGCCAGCAGCTTAAGTGGGCCTTGGGATGGCTACACCTTC
TRBV19,TRBJ2-5,TRBD1,.,CASRKRGTEETQYF,TGTGCCAGTCGGAAACGAGGGACAGAAGAGACCCAGTACTTC
TRBV7-3,TRBJ2-3,.,.,CASSLGTPSTDTQYF,TGTGCCAGCAGCTTAGGGACACCGAGCACAGATACGCAGTATTTT
TRBV18,TRBJ1-3,.,.,CASSPGGGSGNTIYF,TGTGCCAGCTCACCGGGGGGTGGATCTGGAAACACCATATATTTT
TRBV30,TRBJ2-7,TRBD2,.,CAWSVGGGAYEQYF,TGTGCCTGGAGTGTAGGTGGGGGGGCCTACGAGCAGTACTTC
TRBV18,TRBJ1-2,.,.,CASSPQGRVYGYTF,TGTGCCAGCTCACCCCAGGGGCGCGTCTATGGCTACACCTTC
TRBV5-1,TRBJ2-3,TRBD2,many,CASSLEVAGGYSTDTQYF,TGCGCCAGCAGCTTGGAGGTAGCGGGGGGATACAGCACAGATACGCAGTATTTT
TRBV11-2,TRBJ2-7,TRBD2,.,CASSIAGGYAYEQYF,TGTGCCAGCAGCATTGCGGGGGGCTACGCATACGAGCAGTACTTC
TRBV5-1,TRBJ2-1,.,.,CASSLTSTDNEQFF,TGCGCCAGCAGCTTGACTTCTACCGACAATGAGCAGTTCTTC
TRBV6-5,TRBJ2-7,.,few,CASSYSSSYSYEQYF,TGTGCCAGCAGTTACTCGTCTTCTTACTCCTACGAGCAGTACTTC
TRBV5-1,TRBJ1-1,TRBD1,.,CASSGQGGTEAFF,TGCGCCAGCAGCGGACAGGGCGGAACTGAAGCTTTCTTT
TRBV7-2,TRBJ1-2,TRBD1,.,CASSVPGGPGVGYTF,TGTGCCAGCAGCGTACCAGGGGGGCCCGGGGTTGGCTACACCTTC
TRBV5-4,TRBJ2-5,TRBD1,.,CASSSKRGPTGETQYF,TGTGCCAGCAGCTCGAAAAGGGGGCCCACGGGAGAGACCCAGTACTTC
TRBV14,TRBJ2-5,.,.,CASSSSPGRETQYF,TGTGCCAGCAGCTCCTCTCCGGGAAGAGAGACCCAGTACTTC
TRBV4-2,TRBJ2-5,.,.,CASSQAGGRETQYF,TGTGCCAGCAGCCAAGCGGGGGGCAGGGAGACCCAGTACTTC
TRBV9,TRBJ2-2,TRBD2,.,CASSAGPGGRPNTGELFF,TGTGCCAGCAGCGCCGGGCCGGGAGGGCGCCCCAACACCGGGGAGCTGTTTTTT
TRBV5-6,TRBJ2-7,.,.,CASSLEQGWSSYEQYF,TGTGCCAGCAGCTTGGAACAGGGCTGGTCCTCCTACGAGCAGTACTTC
TRBV5-4,TRBJ1-1,.,.,CASGFGHNTEAFF,TGTGCCAGCGGCTTCGGACACAACACTGAAGCTTTCTTT
TRBV5-1,TRBJ2-3,TRBD1,.,CASTGTGRDTQYF,TGCGCCAGCACCGGGACAGGGAGGGATACGCAGTATTTT
TRBV7-2,TRBJ2-1,TRBD2,few,CASSFGTTSYNEQFF,TGTGCCAGCAGCTTCGGGACTACCTCCTACAATGAGCAGTTCTTC
TRBV21-1,TRBJ2-3,.,.,CASSKRGTGGNSDTQYF,TGTGCCAGCAGCAAGCGTGGGACAGGGGGCAATTCGGATACGCAGTATTTT
TRBV30,TRBJ2-5,TRBD2,.,CAWTLGLAGRGETQYF,TGTGCCTGGACCCTTGGACTAGCGGGGAGGGGAGAGACCCAGTACTTC
TRBV5-1,TRBJ2-2,.,.,CASSLAQTGGELFF,TGCGCCAGCAGCTTGGCCCAAACCGGCGGGGAGCTGTTTTTT
TRBV7-6,TRBJ1-6,.,.,CASSLTAPGQYNSPLHF,TGTGCCAGCAGCTTAACGGCTCCAGGACAGTATAATTCACCCCTCCACTTT
TRBV27,TRBJ1-3,.,.,CASSPGGGYGNTIYF,TGTGCCAGCAGTCCCGGGGGAGGTTACGGAAACACCATATATTTT
TRBV5-1,TRBJ2-3,TRBD2,once,CASSRIAGTTDTQYF,TGCGCCAGCAGCCGGATAGCGGGGACCACAGATACGCAGTATTTT
TRBV2,TRBJ1-1,TRBD1,.,CASSVGGSRGNTEAFF,TGTGCCAGCAGTGTAGGGGGCTCAAGAGGGAACACTGAAGCTTTCTTT
TRBV29-1,TRBJ2-3,TRBD2,few,CSVGAGDLTDTQYF,TGCAGCGTCGGAGCGGGGGACCTCACAGATACGCAGTATTTT
TRBV27,TRBJ2-2,TRBD2,.,CASSLGTSGTGELFF,TGTGCCAGCAGTTTGGGGACTAGTGGCACCGGGGAGCTGTTTTTT
TRBV7-3,TRBJ2-5,TRBD1,.,CASSLYDRAQETQYF,TGTGCCAGCAGCTTATACGACAGGGCCCAAGAGACCCAGTACTTC
TRBV7-9,TRBJ2-1,.,.,CASSDRGARNSYNEQFF,TGTGCCAGCAGCGACCGAGGTGCTAGAAACTCCTACAATGAGCAGTTCTTC
TRBV9,TRBJ2-3,.,.,CASSVEAGWTDTQYF,TGTGCCAGCAGCGTAGAGGCGGGTTGGACAGATACGCAGTATTTT
TRBV2,TRBJ2-1,TRBD1,.,CASSAGTGGEQFF,TGTGCCAGCAGTGCGGGGACAGGGGGTGAGCAGTTCTTC
TRBV7-7,TRBJ2-1,.,.,CASSSGAAAENEQFF,TGTGCTAGCAGCTCTGGAGCAGCGGCAGAAAATGAGCAGTTCTTC
TRBV15,TRBJ2-7,.,.,CATSRDHPGTSSWQYF,TGTGCCACCAGCAGAGATCATCCGGGGACATCCTCGTGGCAGTACTTC
TRBV5-4,TRBJ1-1,TRBD1,.,CASSFTGVTEAFF,TGTGCCAGCAGCTTCACAGGGGTCACTGAAGCTTTCTTT